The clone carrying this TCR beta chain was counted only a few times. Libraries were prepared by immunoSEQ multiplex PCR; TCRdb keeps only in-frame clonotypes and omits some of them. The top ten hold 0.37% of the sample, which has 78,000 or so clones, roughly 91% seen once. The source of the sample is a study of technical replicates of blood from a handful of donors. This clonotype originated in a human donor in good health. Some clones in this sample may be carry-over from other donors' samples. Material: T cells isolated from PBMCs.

Here the CDR3 reads CASRLAGGYNEQFF. CDR3 DNA: TGCGCCAGCAGACTAGCGGGGGGCTACAATGAGCAGTTCTTC. The V call is TRBV10-2, the J call TRBJ2-1; 12 bases agree with TRBD2. The CDR3 contains 14 residues. The germline V gene has CDR1 WSHSY and CDR2 SAAADI. After removal of 6 bases from V and 3 bases from J, the junction contained 0 bases not matched to a gene.